Reported below is one T cell receptor (beta chain). Its antigen is not identified. This entry comes from a study of cytomegalovirus exposure and HLA in healthy donors. Trimming took 7 bases from V and 10 from J, leaving 6 bases between them. Germline V gene lookup returns CDR1 LGHDT and CDR2 YNNKEL (reference sequence). This CDR3 region has 9 residues. Study-wide findings and caveats: The authors enumerated around 150 TCR beta chains as linked to cytomegalovirus. Association of 16,951 TCR beta sequences with HLA alleles was found at 0.05 false discovery rate in a later analysis.

The PCR used 60 Vbeta and 13 Jbeta primers. Profiled with immunoSEQ multiplex PCR; TCRdb holds only in-frame clones, not every one. The sample includes approximately 100,000 clones, 70% to 85% seen only once; the top ten take about 1.2%. The material sequenced was PBMCs. V gene TRBV3-1 (or the pseudogene TRBV3-2) combines with J gene TRBJ2-3; D ambiguous. This TCR came from a woman aged 18-35 years in good health and CMV-seronegative. CDR3 bases: TGTGCCAGCACCCCCGCGCAGTATTTT. Its protein is CASTPAQYF.